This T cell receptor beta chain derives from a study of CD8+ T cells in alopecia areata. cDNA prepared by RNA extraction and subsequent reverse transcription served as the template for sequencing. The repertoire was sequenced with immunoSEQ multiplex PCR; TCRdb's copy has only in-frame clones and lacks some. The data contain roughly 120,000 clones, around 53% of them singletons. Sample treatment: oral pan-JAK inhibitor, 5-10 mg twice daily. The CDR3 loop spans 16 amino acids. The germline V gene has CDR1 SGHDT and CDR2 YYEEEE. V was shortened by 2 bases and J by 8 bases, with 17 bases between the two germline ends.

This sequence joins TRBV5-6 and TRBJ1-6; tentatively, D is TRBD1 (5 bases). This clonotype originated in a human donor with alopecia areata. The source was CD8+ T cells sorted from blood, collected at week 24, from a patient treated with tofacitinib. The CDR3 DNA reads TGTGCCAGCAGCTTTCGTGCCCCCCGGGGCGATTCACCCCTCCACTTT. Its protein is CASSFRAPRGDSPLHF. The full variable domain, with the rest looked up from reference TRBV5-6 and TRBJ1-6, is DAGVTQSPTHLIKTRGQQVTLRCSPKSGHDTVSWYQQALGQGPQFIFQYYEEEERQRGNFPDRFSGHQFPNYSSELNVNALLLGDSALYLCASSFRAPRGDSPLHFGNGTRLTVT.